This TCR beta chain was obtained from a study of CD8 T cells in ankylosing spondylitis. For TCR beta, libraries came from quantitative 5'-RACE with molecular barcodes. One entry per CDR3 protein results from TCRdb running MiXCR on the 5' RACE reads. The repertoire holds 750,000 to 850,000 distinct CDR3 sequences, with roughly 10% as singletons. About this clonotype itself: The antigen is undetermined.

In germline, CDR1 is SGHDN, CDR2 FVKESK. This CDR3 comprises 14 residues. Deletions cut 4 bases from V and 2 bases from J, with 11 bases between. Findings and limits, study-wide: For ankylosing spondylitis blood, a TCR beta motif of several highly homologous variants appeared characteristic. In ankylosing spondylitis patients, matched synovial fluid reportedly showed significant enrichment of disease-linked clones.

This TCR was recovered from a male donor with ankylosing spondylitis. The chain carries TRBV14 and TRBJ1-2, with unresolved D. The specimen sequenced was blood, either unsorted or a sorted T cell fraction (not recorded which). Written as DNA, the CDR3 is TGTGCCAGCAGCCGCCTACGCCACAACTATGGCTACACCTTC. This gives the protein CASSRLRHNYGYTF.